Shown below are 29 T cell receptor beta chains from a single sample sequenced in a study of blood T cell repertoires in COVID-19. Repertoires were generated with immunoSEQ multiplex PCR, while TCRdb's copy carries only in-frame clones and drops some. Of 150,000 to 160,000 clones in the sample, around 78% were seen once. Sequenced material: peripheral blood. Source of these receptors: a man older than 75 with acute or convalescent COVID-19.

The CDR3 DNA is TGTGCCAGTAGCCCAGGGCCCTACCCGGGGACCCAGTACTTC. Encoded protein: CASSPGPYPGTQYF. This chain joins TRBV19 and TRBJ2-5, with a possible D match to TRBD1 (5 bases). Germline V gene sequence: CDR1 LNHDA, CDR2 SQIVND (reference sequence). Trimming cost V 6 bases and J 7 bases, with 18 bases left between them. This CDR3 is built from 14 residues.

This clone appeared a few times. The CDR3 DNA is TGTGCCACCAGCGGACAGGGAAACACTGAAGCTTTCTTT. Its translation is CATSGQGNTEAFF. The genes are TRBV15 and TRBJ1-1, with 8 bases that match TRBD1. V shed 5 bases, J shed 2 bases, and the junction held 1 base outside the gene matches. Germline V gene data show CDR1 as LNHNV and CDR2 as YYDKDF (reference sequence). CDR3 length: 13 residues.

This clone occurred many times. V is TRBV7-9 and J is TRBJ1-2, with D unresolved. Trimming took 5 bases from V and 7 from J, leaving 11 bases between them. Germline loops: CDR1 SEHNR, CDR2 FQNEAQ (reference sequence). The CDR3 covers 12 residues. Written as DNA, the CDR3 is TGTGCCAGCAGCCGCGAGAGGATTGGCTACACCTTC. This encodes CASSRERIGYTF.

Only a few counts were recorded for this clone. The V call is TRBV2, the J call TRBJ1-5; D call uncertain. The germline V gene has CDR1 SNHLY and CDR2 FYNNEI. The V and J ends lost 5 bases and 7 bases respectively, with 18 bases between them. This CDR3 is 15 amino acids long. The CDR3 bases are TGTGCCAGCAGTCGACTTAACCTTGACGGCCAGCCCCAGCATTTT. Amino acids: CASSRLNLDGQPQHF.

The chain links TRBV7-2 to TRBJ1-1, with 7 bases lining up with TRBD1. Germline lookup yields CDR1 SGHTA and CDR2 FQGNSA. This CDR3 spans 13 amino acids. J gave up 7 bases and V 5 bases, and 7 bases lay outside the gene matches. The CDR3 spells CASSAGQTVEAFF. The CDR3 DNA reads TGTGCCAGCAGCGCGGGACAGACCGTTGAAGCTTTCTTT.

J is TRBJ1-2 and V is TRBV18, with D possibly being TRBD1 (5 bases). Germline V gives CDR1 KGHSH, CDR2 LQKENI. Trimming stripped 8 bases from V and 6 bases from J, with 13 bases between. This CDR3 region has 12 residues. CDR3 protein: CASTGQQDGYTF. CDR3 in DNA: TGTGCCAGCACAGGTCAGCAAGATGGCTACACCTTC.

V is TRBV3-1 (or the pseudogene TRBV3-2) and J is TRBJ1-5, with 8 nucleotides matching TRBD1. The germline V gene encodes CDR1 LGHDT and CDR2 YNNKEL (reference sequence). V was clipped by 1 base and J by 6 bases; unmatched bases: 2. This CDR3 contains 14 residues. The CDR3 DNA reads TGTGCCAGCAGCCAAGCAGACAGGGGTCAGCCCCAGCATTTT. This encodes CASSQADRGQPQHF.

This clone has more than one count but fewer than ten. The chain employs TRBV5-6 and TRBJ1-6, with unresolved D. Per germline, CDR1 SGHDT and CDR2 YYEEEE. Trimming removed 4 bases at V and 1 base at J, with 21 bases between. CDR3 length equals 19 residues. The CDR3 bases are TGTGCCAGCAGCCTTGGATTAGTTTTCGGAGGTTCCTATAATTCACCCCTCCACTTT. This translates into CASSLGLVFGGSYNSPLHF.

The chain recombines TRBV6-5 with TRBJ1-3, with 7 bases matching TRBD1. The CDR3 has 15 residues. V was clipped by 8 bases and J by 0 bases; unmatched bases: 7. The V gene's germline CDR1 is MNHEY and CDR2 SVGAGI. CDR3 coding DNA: TGTGCCAGCCCATCGGACAGGAGCTCTGGAAACACCATATATTTT. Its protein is CASPSDRSSGNTIYF.

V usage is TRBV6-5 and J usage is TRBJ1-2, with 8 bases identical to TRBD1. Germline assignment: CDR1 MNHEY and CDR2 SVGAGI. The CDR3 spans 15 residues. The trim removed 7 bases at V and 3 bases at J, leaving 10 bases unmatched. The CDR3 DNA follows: TGTGCCAGCAAAACAGGGGGATTAGGTGACTATGGCTACACCTTC. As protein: CASKTGGLGDYGYTF.

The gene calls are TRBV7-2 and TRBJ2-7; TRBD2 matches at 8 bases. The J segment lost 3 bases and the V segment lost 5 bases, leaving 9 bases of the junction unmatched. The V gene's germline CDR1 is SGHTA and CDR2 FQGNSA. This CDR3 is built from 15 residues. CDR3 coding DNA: TGTGCCAGCAGCCCCGCAGCGCGGGGGGACTACGAGCAGTACTTC. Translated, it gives CASSPAARGDYEQYF. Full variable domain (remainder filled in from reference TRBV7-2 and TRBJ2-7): GAGVSQSPSNKVTEKGKDVELRCDPISGHTALYWYRQSLGQGLEFLIYFQGNSAPDKSGLPSDRFSAERTGGSVSTLTIQRTQQEDSAVYLCASSPAARGDYEQYFGPGTRLTVT.

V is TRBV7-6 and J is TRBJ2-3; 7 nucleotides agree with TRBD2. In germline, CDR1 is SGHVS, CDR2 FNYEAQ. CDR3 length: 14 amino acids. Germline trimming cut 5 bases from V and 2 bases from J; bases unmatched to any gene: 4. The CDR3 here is CASSRGGHTDTQYF. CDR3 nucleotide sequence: TGTGCCAGCAGCCGCGGGGGTCACACAGATACGCAGTATTTT.

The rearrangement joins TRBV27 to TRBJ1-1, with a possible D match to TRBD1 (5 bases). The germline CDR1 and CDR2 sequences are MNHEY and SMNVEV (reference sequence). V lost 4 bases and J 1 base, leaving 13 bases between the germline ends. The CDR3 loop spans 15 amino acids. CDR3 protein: CASSSPWGGNTEAFF. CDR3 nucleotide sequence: TGTGCCAGCAGTTCCCCGTGGGGCGGGAACACTGAAGCTTTCTTT.

The CDR3 here is CASRATGGLETQYF. The CDR3 DNA reads TGCGCCAGCAGGGCTACCGGGGGTTTGGAGACCCAGTACTTC. The V and J genes are TRBV5-1 and TRBJ2-5; possibly TRBD2 for D (6 bases). V was cut by 5 bases and J by 5 bases, with 16 bases left in between. Germline CDR1 reads SGHRS; CDR2 reads YFSETQ. This CDR3 comprises 14 residues.

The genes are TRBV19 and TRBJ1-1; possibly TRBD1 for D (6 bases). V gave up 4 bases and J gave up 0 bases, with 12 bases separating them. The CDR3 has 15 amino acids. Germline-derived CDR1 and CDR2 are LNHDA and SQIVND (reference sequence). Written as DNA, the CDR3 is TGTGCCAGTAGTAGGAATACAGGGATGAACACTGAAGCTTTCTTT. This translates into CASSRNTGMNTEAFF.

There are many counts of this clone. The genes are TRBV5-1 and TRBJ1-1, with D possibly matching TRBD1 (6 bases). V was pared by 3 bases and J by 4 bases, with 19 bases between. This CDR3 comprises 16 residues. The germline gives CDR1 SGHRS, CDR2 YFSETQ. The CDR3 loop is CASSSSRGGGGTEAFF. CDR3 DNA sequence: TGCGCCAGCAGCTCCTCGAGGGGGGGCGGAGGCACTGAAGCTTTCTTT.

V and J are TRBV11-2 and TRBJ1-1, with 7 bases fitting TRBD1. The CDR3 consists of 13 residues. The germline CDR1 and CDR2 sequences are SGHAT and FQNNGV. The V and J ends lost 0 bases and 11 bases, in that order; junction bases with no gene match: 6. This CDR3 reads CASSLDLQGRAFF. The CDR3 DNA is TGTGCCAGCAGCTTAGACTTACAGGGGCGGGCTTTCTTT.

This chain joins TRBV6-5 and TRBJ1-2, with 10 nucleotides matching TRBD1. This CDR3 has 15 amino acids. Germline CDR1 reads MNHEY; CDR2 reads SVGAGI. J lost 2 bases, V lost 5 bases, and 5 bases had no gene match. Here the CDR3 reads CASSRDRGSNYGYTF. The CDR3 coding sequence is TGTGCCAGCAGTAGGGACAGGGGATCGAACTATGGCTACACCTTC.

DNA for the CDR3: TGTGCCACCGCGCTAGACAGGGGCTGGGAAAAACTGTTTTTT. Translating gives CATALDRGWEKLFF. V gene TRBV11-2 combines with J gene TRBJ1-4; TRBD1 aligns across 8 bases. CDR3 size: 14 residues. V shed 10 bases and J 8 bases; nucleotides not matched to a gene: 12. The V gene's germline CDR1 is SGHAT and CDR2 FQNNGV.

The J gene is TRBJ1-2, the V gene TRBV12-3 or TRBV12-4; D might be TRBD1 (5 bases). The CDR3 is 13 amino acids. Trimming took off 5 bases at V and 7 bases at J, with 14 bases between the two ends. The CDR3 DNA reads TGTGCCAGCAGTCCAAGCGGGGGAGTTGGCTACACCTTC. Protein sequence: CASSPSGGVGYTF.

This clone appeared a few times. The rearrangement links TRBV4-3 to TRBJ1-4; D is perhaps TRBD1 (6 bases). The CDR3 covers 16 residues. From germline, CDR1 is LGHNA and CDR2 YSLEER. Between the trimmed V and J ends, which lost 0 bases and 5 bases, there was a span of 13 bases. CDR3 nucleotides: TGCGCCAGCAGCCAAGACATAGGGCAGGGGAATGAAAAACTGTTTTTT. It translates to CASSQDIGQGNEKLFF.

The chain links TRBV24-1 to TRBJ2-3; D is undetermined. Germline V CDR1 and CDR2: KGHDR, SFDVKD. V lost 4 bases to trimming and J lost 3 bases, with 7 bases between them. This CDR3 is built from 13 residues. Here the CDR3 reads CATSDATTDTQYF. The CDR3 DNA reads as TGTGCCACCAGTGACGCGACTACAGATACGCAGTATTTT.

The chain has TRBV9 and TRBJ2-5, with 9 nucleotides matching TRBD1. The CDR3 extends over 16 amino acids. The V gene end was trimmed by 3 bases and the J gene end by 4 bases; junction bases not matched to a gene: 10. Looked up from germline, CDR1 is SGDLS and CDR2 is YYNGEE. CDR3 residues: CASSATGGGLVETQYF. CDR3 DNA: TGTGCCAGCAGCGCGACAGGGGGGGGCCTTGTAGAGACCCAGTACTTC.

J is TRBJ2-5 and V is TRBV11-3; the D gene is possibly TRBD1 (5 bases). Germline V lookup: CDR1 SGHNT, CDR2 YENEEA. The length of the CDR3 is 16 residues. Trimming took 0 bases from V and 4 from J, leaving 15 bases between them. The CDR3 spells CASSLDSIRGRETQYF. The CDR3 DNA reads TGTGCCAGCAGCTTAGATTCTATTAGGGGCCGAGAGACCCAGTACTTC.

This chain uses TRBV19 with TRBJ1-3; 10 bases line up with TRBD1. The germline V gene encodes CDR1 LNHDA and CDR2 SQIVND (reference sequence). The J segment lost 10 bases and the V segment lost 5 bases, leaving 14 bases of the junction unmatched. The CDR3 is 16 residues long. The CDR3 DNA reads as TGTGCCAGTAGTCCACACCTACCGGGACAGGGGTTAACCATATATTTT. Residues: CASSPHLPGQGLTIYF.

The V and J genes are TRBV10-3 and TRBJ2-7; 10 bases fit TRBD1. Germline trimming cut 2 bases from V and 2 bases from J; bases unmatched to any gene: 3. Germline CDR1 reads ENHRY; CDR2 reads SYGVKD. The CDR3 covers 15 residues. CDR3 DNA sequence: TGTGCCATCAGTGAGCCTGGACAGGGGGCCTACGAGCAGTACTTC. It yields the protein CAISEPGQGAYEQYF.

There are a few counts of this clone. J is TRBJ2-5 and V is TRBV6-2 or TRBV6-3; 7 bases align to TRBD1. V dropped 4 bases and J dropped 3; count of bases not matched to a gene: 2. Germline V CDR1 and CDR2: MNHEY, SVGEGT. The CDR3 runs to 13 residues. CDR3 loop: CASSFGTEETQYF. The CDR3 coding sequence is TGTGCCAGCAGTTTCGGGACAGAAGAGACCCAGTACTTC.

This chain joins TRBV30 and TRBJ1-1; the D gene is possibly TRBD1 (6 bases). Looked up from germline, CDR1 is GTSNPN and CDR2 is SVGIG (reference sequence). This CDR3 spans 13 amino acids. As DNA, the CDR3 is TGTGCTGTAGTTGGACAGCCGAACACTGAAGCTTTCTTT. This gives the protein CAVVGQPNTEAFF.

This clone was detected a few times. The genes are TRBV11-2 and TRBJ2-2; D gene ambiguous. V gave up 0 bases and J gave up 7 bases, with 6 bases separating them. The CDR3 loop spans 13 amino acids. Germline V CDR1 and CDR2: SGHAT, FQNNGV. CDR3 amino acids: CASSLDQVGELFF. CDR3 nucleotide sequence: TGTGCCAGCAGCTTAGATCAGGTCGGGGAGCTGTTTTTT.